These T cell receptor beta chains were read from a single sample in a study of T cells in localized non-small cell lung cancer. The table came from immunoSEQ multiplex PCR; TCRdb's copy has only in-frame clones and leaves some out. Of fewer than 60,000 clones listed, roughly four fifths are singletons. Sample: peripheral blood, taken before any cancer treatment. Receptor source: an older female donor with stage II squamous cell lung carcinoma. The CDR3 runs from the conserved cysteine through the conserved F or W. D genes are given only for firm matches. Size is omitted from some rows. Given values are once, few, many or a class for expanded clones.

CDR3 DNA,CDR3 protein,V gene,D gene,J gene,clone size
TGTGCCAGCAGTGGGGGCCGTGGGACAGAAGAGACCCAGTACTTC,CASSGGRGTEETQYF,TRBV2,TRBD1,TRBJ2-5,NA
TGCGCCAGCATCAGGGGGCAGGGGGCCTACAATGAGCAGTTCTTC,CASIRGQGAYNEQFF,TRBV5-1,TRBD1,TRBJ2-1,NA
TGTGCCAGCAGCTTGGCAGTTGACACTGAAGCTTTCTTT,CASSLAVDTEAFF,TRBV5-4,NA,TRBJ1-1,NA
TGTGCCAGCAGCCTCGGGGTGGGAAACACCATATATTTT,CASSLGVGNTIYF,TRBV27,NA,TRBJ1-3,few
TGTGCCAGCAGTGAAATTGGGGCCAGCACAGATACGCAGTATTTT,CASSEIGASTDTQYF,TRBV6-1,NA,TRBJ2-3,NA
TGCAGTGCTAGAGTAACAGATACGCAGTATTTT,CSARVTDTQYF,TRBV20-1,NA,TRBJ2-3,NA
TGTGCCAGCTCACCCCGACAGGCTTTAAAGGATTCACCCCTCCACTTT,CASSPRQALKDSPLHF,TRBV18,NA,TRBJ1-6,NA
TGTGCCAGCAGTTCCGGGACTAGCCGATCCGATACGCAGTATTTT,CASSSGTSRSDTQYF,TRBV5-4,TRBD2,TRBJ2-3,NA
TGTGCCAGCTCGCCGGGGGCAGGACTCGGGAGGAACACTGAAGCTTTCTTT,CASSPGAGLGRNTEAFF,TRBV18,NA,TRBJ1-1,NA
TGTGCCAGCAGCCACCGGACGGTGAACACCGGGGAGCTGTTTTTT,CASSHRTVNTGELFF,TRBV7-3,NA,TRBJ2-2,NA
TGCGCCAGCAGCCCTGGTTCGAGCTCCTATAATTCACCCCTCCACTTT,CASSPGSSSYNSPLHF,TRBV5-1,NA,TRBJ1-6,NA
TGTGCCAGCAGTTTAGCAGCCTCTAACTATGGCTACACCTTC,CASSLAASNYGYTF,TRBV27,NA,TRBJ1-2,NA
TGTGCCAGCAGCTTAGGGGGTTTCGAGGGTAACACTGAAGCTTTCTTT,CASSLGGFEGNTEAFF,TRBV7-3,NA,TRBJ1-1,NA
TGTGCCAGCAGCTTAGAGCTCTCCTACGAGCAGTACTTC,CASSLELSYEQYF,TRBV5-6,NA,TRBJ2-7,NA
TGTGCCAGCAGCGCCAATAGCGGGGGACCGTACGAGCAGTACTTC,CASSANSGGPYEQYF,TRBV7-3,TRBD2,TRBJ2-7,NA
TGCGCCAGCAGCTCCCGGGCCCTCGAGGCCAATGAGCAGTTCTTC,CASSSRALEANEQFF,TRBV5-1,NA,TRBJ2-1,NA
TGTGCCAGCAGTTACACCCGAGACAGGGGTAATTCACCCCTCCACTTT,CASSYTRDRGNSPLHF,TRBV6-5,TRBD1,TRBJ1-6,few
TGTGCCAGCAGCTTGGAGCCAGGGGCCGCTGAAGCTTTCTTT,CASSLEPGAAEAFF,TRBV5-6,NA,TRBJ1-1,few
TGTGCCAGCAGCGTAGGAGGTCGCACAGATACGCAGTATTTT,CASSVGGRTDTQYF,TRBV9,NA,TRBJ2-3,NA
TGTGCCAGCTCACCAGAGGGCAACGAGCAGTACTTC,CASSPEGNEQYF,TRBV18,NA,TRBJ2-7,NA
TGCGCCAGCAGCTTTGCAGGGGGGGTCCGAGATACGCAGTATTTT,CASSFAGGVRDTQYF,TRBV5-1,NA,TRBJ2-3,NA
TGTGCCAGCAGCGTAGCCTCAGAACCCGGGGAGCTGTTTTTT,CASSVASEPGELFF,TRBV9,NA,TRBJ2-2,NA
TGTGCCAGCAGCCCCCAGAAAGGGAACACTGAAGCTTTCTTT,CASSPQKGNTEAFF,TRBV9,NA,TRBJ1-1,once
TGTGCCAGCAGCCCCCAGCGAGAGGGTCGGGCCAAAAACATTCAGTACTTC,CASSPQREGRAKNIQYF,TRBV5-4,NA,TRBJ2-4,NA
TGTGCCAGTAGTATCGGAGGATGGGAAGGTGAGCAGTTCTTC,CASSIGGWEGEQFF,TRBV19,NA,TRBJ2-1,NA
TGTGCCAGCAGTCGGGACAGACAAGAGACCCAGTACTTC,CASSRDRQETQYF,TRBV2,TRBD1,TRBJ2-5,NA